This TCR beta chain is from a study of cytomegalovirus exposure and HLA in healthy donors. Germline values: CDR1 SGHDT, CDR2 YYEEEE. The length of the CDR3 is 16 residues. On this clone: Its antigen is currently unknown.

Vbeta (60) and Jbeta (13) primers were used in the PCR. Libraries were prepared by immunoSEQ multiplex PCR; TCRdb keeps only in-frame clonotypes and omits some of them. Here the sample spans fewer than 200,000 clones, about four fifths being singletons. General study results and limits: One variant, a missense change in DCLRE1C, was linked in a later analysis to TCR beta V- and J-gene trimming. The study put 160 or so TCR beta chains on its list as cytomegalovirus-associated. In a later analysis, compared with equally common non-associated chains, HLA-associated beta chains were more expanded.

The TCR sequence derives from a woman aged 18-30 years in good health and CMV-seronegative. The specimen was PBMCs. The chain carries TRBV5-6 and TRBJ2-5; D might be TRBD2 (6 bases). The J call may be faulty, since TRBJ2-7 better matches the DNA end. The CDR3 DNA sequence: TGTGCCAGCAGCTTGGTCGGAGGGAGTAGGTCCTACGAGCAGTACTTC. It specifies CASSLVGGSRSYEQYF.